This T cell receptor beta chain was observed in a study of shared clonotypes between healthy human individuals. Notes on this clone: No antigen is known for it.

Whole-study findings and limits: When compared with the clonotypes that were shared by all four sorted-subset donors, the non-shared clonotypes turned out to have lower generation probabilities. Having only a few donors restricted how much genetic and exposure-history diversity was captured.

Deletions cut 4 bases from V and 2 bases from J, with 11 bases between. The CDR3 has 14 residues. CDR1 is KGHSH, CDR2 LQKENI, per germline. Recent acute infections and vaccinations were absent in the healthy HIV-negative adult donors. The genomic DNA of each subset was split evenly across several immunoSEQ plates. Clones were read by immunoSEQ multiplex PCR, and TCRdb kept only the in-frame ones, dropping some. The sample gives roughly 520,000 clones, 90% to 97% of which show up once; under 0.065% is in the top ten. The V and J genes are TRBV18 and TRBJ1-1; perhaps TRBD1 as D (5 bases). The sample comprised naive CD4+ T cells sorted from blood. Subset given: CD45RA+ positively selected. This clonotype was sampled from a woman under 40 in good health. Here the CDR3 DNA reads TGTGCCAGCTCACGGGGCTTAGATAACACTGAAGCTTTCTTT. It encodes CASSRGLDNTEAFF.